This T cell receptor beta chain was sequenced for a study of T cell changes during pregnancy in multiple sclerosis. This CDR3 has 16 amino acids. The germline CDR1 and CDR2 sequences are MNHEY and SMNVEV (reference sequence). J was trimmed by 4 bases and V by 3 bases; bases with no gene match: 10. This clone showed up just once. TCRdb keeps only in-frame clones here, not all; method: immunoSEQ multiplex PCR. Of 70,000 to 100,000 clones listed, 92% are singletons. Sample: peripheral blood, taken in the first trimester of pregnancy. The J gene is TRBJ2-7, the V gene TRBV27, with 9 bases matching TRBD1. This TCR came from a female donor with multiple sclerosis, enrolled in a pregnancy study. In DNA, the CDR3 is TGTGCCAGCAGTTTCCGGGTGGGACAGGGCCCATACGAGCAGTACTTC. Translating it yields CASSFRVGQGPYEQYF.